A single T cell receptor beta chain is shown here with its context. The antigen is not known. Among the donors, all were healthy bone marrow donors. This entry comes from a study of cytomegalovirus exposure and HLA in healthy donors. PCR was performed using 60 Vbeta and 13 Jbeta primers. Produced via immunoSEQ multiplex PCR; TCRdb's table is partial and in-frame only. The sample includes around 100,000 clones, 74% seen only once; the top ten take 2% to 3%. Whole-study findings and limits: Apparent HLA restriction characterized most CMV-associated TCR beta chains in a later analysis. Cytomegalovirus status was reportedly diagnosed by the classifier with high sensitivity and specificity.

V shed 7 bases and J 2 bases; nucleotides not matched to a gene: 11. Germline V gene data show CDR1 as MNHNS and CDR2 as SASEGT. This CDR3 spans 15 amino acids. The TCR was taken from a man aged 50 to 60 in good health and CMV-seropositive. The sequenced sample consisted of PBMCs. The rearrangement links TRBV6-1 to TRBJ2-7, with 7 bases matching TRBD2. As DNA, the CDR3 is TGTGCCAGCACCCTTTATGGGGAGGGAACCTACGAGCAGTACTTC. It translates to CASTLYGEGTYEQYF.